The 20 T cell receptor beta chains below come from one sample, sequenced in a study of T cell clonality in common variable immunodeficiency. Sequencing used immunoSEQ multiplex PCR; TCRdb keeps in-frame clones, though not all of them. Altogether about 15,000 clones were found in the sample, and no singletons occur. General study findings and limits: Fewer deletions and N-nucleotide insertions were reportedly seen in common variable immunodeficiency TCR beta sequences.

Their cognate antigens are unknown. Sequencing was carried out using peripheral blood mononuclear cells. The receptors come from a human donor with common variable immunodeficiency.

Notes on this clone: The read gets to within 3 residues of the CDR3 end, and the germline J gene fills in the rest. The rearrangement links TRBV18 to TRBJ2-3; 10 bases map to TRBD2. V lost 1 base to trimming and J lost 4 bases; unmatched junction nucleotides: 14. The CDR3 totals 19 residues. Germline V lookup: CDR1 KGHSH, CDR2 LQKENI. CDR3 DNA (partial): TGTGCCAGCTCACCACGGGTTAGCGGGAGGAGTTGGGTCCCAGATACG. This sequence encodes CASSPRVSGRSWVPDT. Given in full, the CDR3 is CASSPRVSGRSWVPDTQYF.

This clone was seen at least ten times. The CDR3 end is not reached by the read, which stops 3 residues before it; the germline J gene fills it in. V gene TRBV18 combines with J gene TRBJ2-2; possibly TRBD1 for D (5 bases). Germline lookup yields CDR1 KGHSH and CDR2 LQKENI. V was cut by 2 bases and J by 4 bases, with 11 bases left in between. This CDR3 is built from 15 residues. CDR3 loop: CASSPDRASTGELFF. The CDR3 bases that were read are TGTGCCAGCTCACCAGACAGAGCCTCCACCGGGGAG.

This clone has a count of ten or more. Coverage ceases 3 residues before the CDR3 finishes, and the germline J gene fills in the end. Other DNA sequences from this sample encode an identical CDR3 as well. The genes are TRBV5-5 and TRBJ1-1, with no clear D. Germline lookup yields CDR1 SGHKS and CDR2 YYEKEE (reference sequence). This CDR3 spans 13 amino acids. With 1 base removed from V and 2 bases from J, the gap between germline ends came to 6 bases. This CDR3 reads CASSLTGNTEAFF. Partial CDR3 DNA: TGTGCCAGCAGCTTGACCGGTAACACTGAA.

The part of the CDR3 DNA that was read is TGTGCCAGCAGCTCTCCCTACGAG. This encodes CASSSPYE. The whole CDR3 is CASSSPYEQYF. This chain links TRBV7-9 with TRBJ2-7; D not certain. With the read ending 3 residues before the CDR3 end, the germline J gene is used to fill in that end. CDR3 length: 11 residues. From germline, CDR1 is SEHNR and CDR2 FQNEAQ (reference sequence). With 4 bases removed from V and 2 bases from J, the gap between germline ends came to 3 bases. Full variable domain (outside the CDR3, taken from reference TRBV7-9 and TRBJ2-7): DTGVSQNPRHKITKRGQNVTFRCDPISEHNRLYWYRQTLGQGPEFLTYFQNEAQLEKSRLLSDRFSAERPKGSFSTLEIQRTEQGDSAMYLCASSSPYEQYFGPGTRLTVT.

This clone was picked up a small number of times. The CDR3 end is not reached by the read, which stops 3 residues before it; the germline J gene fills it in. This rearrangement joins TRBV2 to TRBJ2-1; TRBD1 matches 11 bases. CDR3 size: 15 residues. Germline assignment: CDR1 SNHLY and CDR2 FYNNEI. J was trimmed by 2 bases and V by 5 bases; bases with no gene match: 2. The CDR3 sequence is CASSRDRGTYNEQFF. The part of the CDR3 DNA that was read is TGTGCCAGCAGTAGGGACAGGGGGACCTACAATGAG.

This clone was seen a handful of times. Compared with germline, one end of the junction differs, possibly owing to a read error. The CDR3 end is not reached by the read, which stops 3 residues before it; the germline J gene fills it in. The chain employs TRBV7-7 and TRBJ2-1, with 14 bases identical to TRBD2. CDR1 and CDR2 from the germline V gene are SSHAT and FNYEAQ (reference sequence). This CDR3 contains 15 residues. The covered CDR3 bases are TGTGCTAGCAGCTTGGGACTAGCGGGAGTGAATGAG. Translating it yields CASSLGLAGVNE. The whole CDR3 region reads CASSLGLAGVNEQFF.

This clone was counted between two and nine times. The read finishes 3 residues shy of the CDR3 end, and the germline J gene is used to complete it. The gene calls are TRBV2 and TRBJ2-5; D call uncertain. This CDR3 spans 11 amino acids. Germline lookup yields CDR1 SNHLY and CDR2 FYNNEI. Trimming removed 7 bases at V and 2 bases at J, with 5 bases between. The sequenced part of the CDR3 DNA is TGTGCCAGCATATATCAAGAGACC. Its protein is CASIYQET. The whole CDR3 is CASIYQETQYF.

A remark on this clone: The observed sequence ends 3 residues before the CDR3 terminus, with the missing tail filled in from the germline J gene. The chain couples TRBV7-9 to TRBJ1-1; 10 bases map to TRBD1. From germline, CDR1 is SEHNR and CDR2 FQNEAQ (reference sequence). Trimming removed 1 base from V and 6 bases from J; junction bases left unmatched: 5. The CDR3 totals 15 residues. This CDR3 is CASSLGGQGPAEAFF. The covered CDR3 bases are TGTGCCAGCAGCTTAGGGGGACAGGGGCCGGCTGAA.

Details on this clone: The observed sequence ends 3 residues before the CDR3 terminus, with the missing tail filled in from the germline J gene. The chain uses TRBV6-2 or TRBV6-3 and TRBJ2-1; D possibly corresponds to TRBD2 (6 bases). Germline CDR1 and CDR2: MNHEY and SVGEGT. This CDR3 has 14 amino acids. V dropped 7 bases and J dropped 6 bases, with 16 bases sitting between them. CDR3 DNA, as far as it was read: TGTGCCAGCAAGACGGGACTTCCTCTCAATGAG. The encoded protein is CASKTGLPLNE. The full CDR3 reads CASKTGLPLNEQFF.

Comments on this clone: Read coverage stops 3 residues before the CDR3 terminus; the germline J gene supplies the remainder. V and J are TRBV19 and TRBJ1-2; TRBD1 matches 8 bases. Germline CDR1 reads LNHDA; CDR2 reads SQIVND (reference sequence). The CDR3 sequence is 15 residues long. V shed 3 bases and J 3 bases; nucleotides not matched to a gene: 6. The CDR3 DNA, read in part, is TGTGCCAGTAGTATTCTGACGACAGGGGACTATGGC. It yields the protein CASSILTTGDYG. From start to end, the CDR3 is CASSILTTGDYGYTF.

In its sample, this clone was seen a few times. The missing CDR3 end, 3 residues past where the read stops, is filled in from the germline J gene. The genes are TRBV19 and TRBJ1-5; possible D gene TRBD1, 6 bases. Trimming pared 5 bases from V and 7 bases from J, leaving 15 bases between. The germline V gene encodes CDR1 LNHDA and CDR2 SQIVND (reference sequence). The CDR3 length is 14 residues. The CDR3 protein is CASSSPGGRQPQHF. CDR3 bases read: TGTGCCAGTAGTTCACCGGGGGGCAGACAGCCC.

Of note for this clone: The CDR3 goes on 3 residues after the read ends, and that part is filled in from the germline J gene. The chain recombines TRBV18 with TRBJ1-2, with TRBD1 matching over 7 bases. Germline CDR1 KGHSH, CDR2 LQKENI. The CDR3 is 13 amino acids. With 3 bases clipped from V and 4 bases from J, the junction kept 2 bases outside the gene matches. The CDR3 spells CASSPGTAYGYTF. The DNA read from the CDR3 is TGTGCCAGCTCACCCGGGACAGCCTATGGC.

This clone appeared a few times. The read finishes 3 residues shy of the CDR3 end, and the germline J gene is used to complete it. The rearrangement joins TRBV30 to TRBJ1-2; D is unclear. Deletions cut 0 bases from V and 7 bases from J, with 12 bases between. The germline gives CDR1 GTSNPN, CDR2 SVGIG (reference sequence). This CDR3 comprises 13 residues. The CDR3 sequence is CAWSVDHSGGYTF. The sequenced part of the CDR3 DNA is TGTGCCTGGAGTGTTGACCACTCGGGTGGC.

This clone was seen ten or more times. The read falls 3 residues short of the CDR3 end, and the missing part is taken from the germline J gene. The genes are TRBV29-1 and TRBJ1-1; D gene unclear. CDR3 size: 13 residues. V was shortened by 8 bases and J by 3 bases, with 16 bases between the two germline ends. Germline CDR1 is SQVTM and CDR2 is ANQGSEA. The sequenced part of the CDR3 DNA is TGCAGCTCCCCCGGTGGTTATCACACTGAA. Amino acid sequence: CSSPGGYHTE. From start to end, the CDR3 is CSSPGGYHTEAFF.

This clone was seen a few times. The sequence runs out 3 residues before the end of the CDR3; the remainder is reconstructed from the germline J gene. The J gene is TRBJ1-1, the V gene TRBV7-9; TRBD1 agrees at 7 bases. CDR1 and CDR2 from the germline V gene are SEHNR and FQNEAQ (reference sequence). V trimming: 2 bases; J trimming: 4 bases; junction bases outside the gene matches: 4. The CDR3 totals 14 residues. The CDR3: CASSLLQGSTEAFF. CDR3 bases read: TGTGCCAGCAGCTTATTACAGGGGAGCACTGAA.

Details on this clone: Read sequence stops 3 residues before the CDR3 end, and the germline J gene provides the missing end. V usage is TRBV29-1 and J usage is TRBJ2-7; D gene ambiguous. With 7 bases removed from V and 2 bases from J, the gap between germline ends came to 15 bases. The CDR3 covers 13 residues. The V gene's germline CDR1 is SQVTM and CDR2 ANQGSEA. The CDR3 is CSAANPQAYEQYF. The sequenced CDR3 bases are TGCAGCGCCGCTAACCCCCAGGCCTACGAG.

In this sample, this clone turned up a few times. CDR3 sequence reads: CASSITAGDSNQPQHF. The sequenced part of the CDR3 DNA is TGTGCCAGTAGTATAACGGCAGGGGATAGCAATCAGCCC. This sequence joins TRBV19 and TRBJ1-5; tentatively, D is TRBD1 (6 bases). The CDR3 is cut off 3 residues early in the read; its end comes from the germline J gene. V shed 2 bases and J shed 0 bases, with 11 bases lying between them. CDR1 LNHDA and CDR2 SQIVND come from the germline V gene (reference sequence). The CDR3 is made up of 16 amino acids.

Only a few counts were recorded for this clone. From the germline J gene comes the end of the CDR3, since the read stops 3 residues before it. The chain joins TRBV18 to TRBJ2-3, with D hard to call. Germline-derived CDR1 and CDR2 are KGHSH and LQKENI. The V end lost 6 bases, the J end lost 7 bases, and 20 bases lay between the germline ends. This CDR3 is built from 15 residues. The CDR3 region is CASSLINQAGNTQYF. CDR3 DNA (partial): TGTGCCAGCTCCCTTATTAACCAGGCCGGAAATACG.

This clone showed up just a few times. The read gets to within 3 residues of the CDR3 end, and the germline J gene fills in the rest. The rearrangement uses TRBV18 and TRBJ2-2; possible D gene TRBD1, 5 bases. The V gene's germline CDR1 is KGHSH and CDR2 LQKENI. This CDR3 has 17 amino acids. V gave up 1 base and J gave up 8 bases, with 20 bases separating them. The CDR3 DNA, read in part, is TGTGCCAGCTCACCACGTACGAAGGGGCCGGTCACGGGGGAG. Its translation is CASSPRTKGPVTGE. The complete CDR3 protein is CASSPRTKGPVTGELFF. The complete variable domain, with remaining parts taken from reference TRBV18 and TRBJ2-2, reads NAGVMQNPRHLVRRRGQEARLRCSPMKGHSHVYWYRQLPEEGLKFMVYLQKENIIDESGMPKERFSAEFPKEGPSILRIQQVVRGDSAAYFCASSPRTKGPVTGELFFGEGSRLTVL.

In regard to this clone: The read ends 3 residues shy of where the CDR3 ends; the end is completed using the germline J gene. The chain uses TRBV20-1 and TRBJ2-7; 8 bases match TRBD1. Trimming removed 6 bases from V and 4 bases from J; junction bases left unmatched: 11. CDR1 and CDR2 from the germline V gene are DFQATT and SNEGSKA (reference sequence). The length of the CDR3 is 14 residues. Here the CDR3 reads CSAQPVDREYEQYF. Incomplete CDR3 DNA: TGCAGTGCCCAGCCGGTGGACAGGGAGTACGAG.